This paragraph covers one T cell receptor (beta chain) sequence. Antigen: not known. There were likely unrecorded immune exposures, though donors were nominally healthy when sampled. This CDR3 contains 14 residues. Germline V CDR1 and CDR2: MNHNS, SASEGT. The V and J ends lost 7 bases and 6 bases, in that order; junction bases with no gene match: 10. The PCR employed 60 Vbeta primers together with 13 Jbeta primers. Clones were read by immunoSEQ multiplex PCR, and TCRdb kept only the in-frame ones, dropping some. The sample yields 45,000 to 60,000 clones, of which the top ten take up approximately 2.2%. The sample originates from a study of cytomegalovirus exposure and HLA in healthy donors. Across the study: Findings of an earlier analysis included over 95 million unique TCR beta sequences from roughly 200 million T cells.

Study-level results: It was assumed in the presence/absence analyses that sequencing depth was roughly uniform across donors. Immune exposure information available was restricted to CMV serostatus.

The clonotype originates from a female donor in good health and CMV-seronegative. The sequencing sample was made of PBMCs. The chain recombines TRBV6-1 with TRBJ2-7, with TRBD1 matching 9 bases. CDR3 bases: TGTGCCAGCAAACTGGGACAGGGTGCCAGCGAGCAGTACTTC. This encodes CASKLGQGASEQYF.